This paragraph covers one T cell receptor beta chain sequence. This CDR3 contains 13 residues. Trimming removed 8 bases at V and 0 bases at J, with 11 bases between. Germline V CDR1 and CDR2: SQVTM, ANQGSEA. The data stem from a study of blood T cell repertoires in COVID-19. Study details: Specimens from acute and convalescent COVID-19 originated in the United States, Italy and Spain.

TCRdb's table, derived via immunoSEQ multiplex PCR, lists solely in-frame clones and lacks some. The sample shows around 56,000 clones, around 67% of them seen only once. The chain joins TRBV29-1 to TRBJ1-3; D gene unclear. What was sequenced was peripheral blood. This sequence originates from a woman between 45 and 60 years old with active or convalescent COVID-19. The CDR3 region has the DNA TGCAGCCAAAGCGGGAGCTCTGGAAACACCATATATTTT. It translates to CSQSGSSGNTIYF.